One TCR beta chain is described in this entry. Its specificity is not known. Both 60 Vbeta primers and 13 Jbeta primers went into the PCR. Sequencing used immunoSEQ multiplex PCR; TCRdb keeps in-frame clones, though not all of them. The data show 100,000 to 150,000 clones, 73% seen once. This specimen comes from a study of cytomegalovirus exposure and HLA in healthy donors. Study-level findings and limits: CMV serostatus was the only recorded immune exposure for donors.

The sequence derives from a man aged 55 to 69 in good health and CMV-seropositive. The sample taken for sequencing was PBMCs.

The chain's CDR3 is CASSLQPLGGTDTQYF. CDR3 nucleotide sequence: TGCGCCAGCAGCTTGCAGCCACTAGGCGGCACAGATACGCAGTATTTT. This sequence joins TRBV5-1 and TRBJ2-3; D perhaps matches TRBD2 (5 bases). The CDR3 is made up of 16 amino acids. V lost 1 base to trimming and J lost 1 base, with 13 bases between them. Germline V gene lookup returns CDR1 SGHRS and CDR2 YFSETQ.